Below are 32 T cell receptor beta chains sequenced from a single sample in a study of blood T cell repertoires in COVID-19. Clones were read by immunoSEQ multiplex PCR, and TCRdb kept only the in-frame ones, dropping some. The table includes a few hundred thousand clones, about 90% detected once. Specimen: PBMCs or T cells enriched from blood (not recorded which). The receptors come from a woman in her forties or fifties with acute COVID-19.

The genes are TRBV7-2 and TRBJ2-1; TRBD1 aligns across 10 bases. Trimming at V came to 4 bases and at J to 6 bases, leaving 3 bases not matched to a gene. The CDR3 contains 14 residues. The germline CDR1 and CDR2 sequences are SGHTA and FQGNSA. The DNA for the CDR3 is TGTGCCAGCAGCTCAGGACAGGGGGGCAATGAGCAGTTCTTC. Residues: CASSSGQGGNEQFF.

This chain links TRBV6-6 with TRBJ1-3, with D tentatively TRBD1 (5 bases). V was shortened by 3 bases and J by 2 bases, with 8 bases between the two germline ends. Per the germline V gene, CDR1 is MNHNY and CDR2 is SVGAGI (reference sequence). The CDR3 contains 14 residues. The CDR3 DNA reads as TGTGCCAGCAGTTATTCAGGGACTGGAAACACCATATATTTT. Residues: CASSYSGTGNTIYF.

The table lists this clone with a count of one. CDR3 sequence: CASSAGSVTEAFF. Written as DNA, the CDR3 is TGTGCCAGCAGCGCCGGTAGTGTCACTGAAGCTTTCTTT. The genes are TRBV7-9 and TRBJ1-1; no clear D gene. The V and J ends lost 5 bases and 4 bases respectively, with 11 bases between them. CDR1 is SEHNR and CDR2 is FQNEAQ in the germline V gene (reference sequence). CDR3 length: 13 residues.

V gene TRBV27 combines with J gene TRBJ2-1; a weak D match, TRBD2 (6 bases). Trimming took off 9 bases at V and 0 bases at J, with 12 bases between the two ends. Germline CDR1 reads MNHEY; CDR2 reads SMNVEV (reference sequence). This CDR3 is 14 amino acids long. CDR3 protein: CASAGGNSYNEQFF. The CDR3 DNA sequence: TGTGCCAGTGCCGGAGGGAACTCCTACAATGAGCAGTTCTTC.

This sequence joins TRBV7-3 and TRBJ2-2; D uncertain. Trimming removed 1 base from V and 0 bases from J, with 6 bases in between. CDR1 and CDR2 (germline): SGHTA, FQGTGA. The CDR3 is 15 amino acids. The CDR3, as DNA: TGTGCCAGCAGCTTAAGTTACACGAACACCGGGGAGCTGTTTTTT. Its translation is CASSLSYTNTGELFF.

V usage is TRBV2 and J usage is TRBJ2-3; TRBD1 might be the D (8 bases). V was cut by 6 bases and J by 7 bases, with 20 bases left in between. The CDR3 runs 15 residues. CDR1 SNHLY and CDR2 FYNNEI come from the germline V gene. CDR3 loop: CASRADRAGVYTQYF. The CDR3 nucleotides read TGTGCCAGCAGGGCGGACAGGGCGGGGGTGTATACGCAGTATTTT.

CDR3 sequence reads: CASSQDRPRGLAGVGDLETQYF. Here the CDR3 DNA reads TGCGCCAGCAGCCAAGATCGCCCCCGCGGACTAGCGGGAGTGGGGGATCTAGAGACCCAGTACTTC. The gene calls are TRBV4-1 and TRBJ2-5; 13 bases fit TRBD2. Trimming removed 0 bases from V and 4 bases from J; junction bases left unmatched: 20. CDR1 and CDR2 (germline): MGHRA, YSYEKL. The CDR3 runs to 22 residues.

This chain links TRBV6-5 with TRBJ1-1; TRBD1 matches at 8 bases. The CDR3 runs to 14 residues. V lost 4 bases, J lost 1 base, and 2 bases stayed unmatched. Germline V gene sequence: CDR1 MNHEY, CDR2 SVGAGI. CDR3: CASSFGTGNTEAFF. CDR3 coding DNA: TGTGCCAGCAGTTTCGGGACAGGGAACACTGAAGCTTTCTTT.

The chain is built from TRBV4-1 and TRBJ2-1; TRBD2 aligns across 9 bases. CDR1 and CDR2 from the germline V gene are MGHRA and YSYEKL. With V trimmed by 1 base and J by 5 bases, 3 bases remained unmatched. This CDR3 comprises 15 residues. The CDR3 sequence is CASSQVAGVNNEQFF. CDR3 sequence (DNA): TGCGCCAGCAGCCAAGTAGCGGGAGTTAACAATGAGCAGTTCTTC.

The V call is TRBV29-1, the J call TRBJ2-4; D possibly corresponds to TRBD2 (6 bases). Germline V gives CDR1 SQVTM, CDR2 ANQGSEA. The length of the CDR3 is 16 residues. Trimming took 7 bases from V and 2 from J, leaving 21 bases between them. CDR3 sequence: CSAMDSLGRTKNIQYF. In DNA form, the CDR3 reads TGCAGCGCCATGGACTCCCTGGGGAGGACCAAAAACATTCAGTACTTC. Full variable domain (outside the CDR3, taken from reference TRBV29-1 and TRBJ2-4): SAVISQKPSRDICQRGTSLTIQCQVDSQVTMMFWYRQQPGQSLTLIATANQGSEATYESGFVIDKFPISRPNLTFSTLTVSNMSPEDSSIYLCSAMDSLGRTKNIQYFGAGTRLSVL.

The chain employs TRBV7-9 and TRBJ2-7; possible D gene TRBD1, 6 bases. The V gene's germline CDR1 is SEHNR and CDR2 FQNEAQ (reference sequence). The CDR3 length is 14 residues. The V and J ends lost 2 bases and 5 bases respectively, with 13 bases between them. CDR3 sequence (DNA): TGTGCCAGCAGCTTACTGGGGGCTATCGACGAGCAGTACTTC. This gives the protein CASSLLGAIDEQYF.

This clone was observed a single time. The chain couples TRBV30 to TRBJ2-1, with 10 bases aligning to TRBD2. V was clipped by 2 bases and J by 7 bases; unmatched bases: 5. CDR1 is GTSNPN and CDR2 is SVGIG in the germline V gene (reference sequence). This CDR3 contains 14 residues. The CDR3 here is CAWSLAGVSNEQFF. The CDR3 bases are TGTGCCTGGAGTCTAGCGGGAGTTTCGAATGAGCAGTTCTTC.

The J gene is TRBJ2-5, the V gene TRBV7-9; a weak D match, TRBD1 (6 bases). Trimming shortened V by 8 bases and J by 1 base, and 17 bases separated the two germline ends. Germline-derived CDR1 and CDR2 are SEHNR and FQNEAQ (reference sequence). The CDR3 loop spans 15 amino acids. The CDR3 sequence is CASYVQGLGQETQYF. Written as DNA, the CDR3 is TGTGCCAGCTACGTACAGGGTTTGGGCCAAGAGACCCAGTACTTC.

This chain connects TRBV9 to TRBJ2-7; 10 positions agree with TRBD2. Per germline, CDR1 SGDLS and CDR2 YYNGEE. After removal of 0 bases from V and 7 bases from J, the junction contained 10 bases not matched to a gene. CDR3 length: 16 amino acids. The CDR3 reads CASSVGGAGGPREQYF. CDR3 sequence (DNA): TGTGCCAGCAGCGTAGGAGGAGCGGGAGGGCCCCGGGAGCAGTACTTC.

The chain employs TRBV5-1 and TRBJ2-7; 9 nucleotides agree with TRBD2. The V segment lost 4 bases and the J segment 6 bases; nucleotides outside the gene matches: 8. The length of the CDR3 is 14 residues. CDR1 and CDR2 (germline): SGHRS, YFSETQ. The CDR3 protein is CASSAVVAGAEQYF. For the CDR3, the DNA is TGCGCCAGCAGCGCCGTGGTAGCGGGAGCCGAGCAGTACTTC.

The gene calls are TRBV3-1 (or the pseudogene TRBV3-2) and TRBJ1-2; D is undetermined. The CDR3 length is 15 residues. Trimming shortened V by 1 base and J by 5 bases, and 14 bases separated the two germline ends. CDR1 and CDR2 from the germline V gene are LGHDT and YNNKEL (reference sequence). The CDR3 protein is CASSQGVRSSYGYTF. The CDR3 DNA is TGTGCCAGCAGCCAAGGTGTACGGAGTTCTTATGGCTACACCTTC.

The chain links TRBV10-3 to TRBJ1-1; D may be TRBD1 (5 bases). CDR1 ENHRY and CDR2 SYGVKD come from the germline V gene. Trimming shortened V by 2 bases and J by 1 base, and 17 bases separated the two germline ends. The CDR3 is 17 residues long. In nucleotides, the CDR3 is TGTGCCATCAGTGAGAGACGGGGGTCCGCTCGGAACACTGAAGCTTTCTTT. Its protein product is CAISERRGSARNTEAFF.

This rearrangement joins TRBV5-4 to TRBJ1-2; the D gene is possibly TRBD1 (6 bases). Per germline, CDR1 SGHNT and CDR2 YYREEE (reference sequence). This CDR3 has 13 residues. The V gene lost 2 bases and the J gene lost 8 bases, with 13 bases spanning the gap. The CDR3 spells CASSLTGLEGYTF. Here the CDR3 DNA reads TGTGCCAGCAGCTTAACAGGGCTGGAGGGCTACACCTTC.

The rearrangement joins TRBV7-9 to TRBJ1-2; no definite D call. CDR1 is SEHNR, CDR2 FQNEAQ, per germline (reference sequence). The CDR3 is made up of 14 amino acids. V dropped 2 bases and J dropped 1 base, with 8 bases sitting between them. CDR3 loop: CASSLTGDNYGYTF. The CDR3 nucleotides read TGTGCCAGCAGCTTAACCGGGGATAACTATGGCTACACCTTC.

This sequence joins TRBV21-1 and TRBJ2-1; the D call in the table, TRBD2, was not verified against the DNA. TRBV21-1 is marked as a pseudogene. This CDR3 region has 16 residues. The CDR3 DNA sequence: TGTGCCAGCACCCCCCGGGGTAGCGGGAGACGGAATGAGCAGTTCTTC. Protein product: CASTPRGSGRRNEQFF.

The V call is TRBV5-1, the J call TRBJ2-1, with a weak D call TRBD1 (7 bases). V lost 4 bases to trimming and J lost 12 bases, with 14 bases between them. The CDR3 covers 12 residues. CDR1 is SGHRS, CDR2 YFSETQ, per germline. CDR3 coding DNA: TGCGCCAGCAGCACCCGACAGGGAGGGCAGTTCTTC. Protein product: CASSTRQGGQFF. Looking up the rest from reference TRBV5-1 and TRBJ2-1 gives the full variable domain: KAGVTQTPRYLIKTRGQQVTLSCSPISGHRSVSWYQQTPGQGLQFLFEYFSETQRNKGNFPGRFSGRQFSNSRSEMNVSTLELGDSALYLCASSTRQGGQFFGPGTRLTVL.

This sequence joins TRBV30 and TRBJ1-6; 7 bases are shared with TRBD1. V gave up 1 base and J gave up 6 bases; unmatched junction bases: 9. The CDR3 consists of 16 residues. CDR1 and CDR2 (germline): GTSNPN, SVGIG (reference sequence). The CDR3 reads CAWSGSLGQTNSPLHF. The CDR3 DNA is TGTGCCTGGAGTGGGTCCTTGGGACAGACTAATTCACCCCTCCACTTT.

This clone was observed once. The genes are TRBV30 and TRBJ2-7, with D tentatively TRBD2 (5 bases). V was trimmed by 5 bases and J by 3 bases, leaving 20 bases between them. The CDR3 totals 15 residues. Germline CDR1 reads GTSNPN; CDR2 reads SVGIG (reference sequence). In DNA, the CDR3 is TGTGCCTGGGGAGGCCTGAGAGGGAGAAACTACGAGCAGTACTTC. It is translated as CAWGGLRGRNYEQYF.

The chain is built from TRBV11-2 and TRBJ2-5; 10 nucleotides line up with TRBD2. V shed 6 bases, J shed 5 bases, and the junction held 6 bases outside the gene matches. Germline CDR1 SGHAT, CDR2 FQNNGV. The CDR3 length is 14 residues. The CDR3 bases are TGTGCCAGCAGGGATAGCGGGAGGTGGGAGACCCAGTACTTC. Its protein product is CASRDSGRWETQYF.

The V call is TRBV7-2, the J call TRBJ1-3; TRBD1 matches 10 bases. The CDR3 totals 17 residues. V dropped 1 base and J dropped 4; count of bases not matched to a gene: 7. Germline CDR1 is SGHTA and CDR2 is FQGNSA. CDR3 residues: CASSLVGTGVPGNTIYF. CDR3 bases: TGTGCCAGCAGCTTAGTGGGGACAGGGGTCCCCGGAAACACCATATATTTT.

J is TRBJ2-7 and V is TRBV5-4; possible D gene TRBD1, 5 bases. Between the trimmed V and J ends, which lost 3 bases and 8 bases, there was a span of 12 bases. This CDR3 is built from 12 residues. CDR1 is SGHNT and CDR2 is YYREEE in the germline V gene (reference sequence). The CDR3 spells CASSYDRNQQYF. The CDR3 bases are TGTGCCAGCAGCTATGACAGAAATCAGCAGTACTTC.

The V and J genes are TRBV5-1 and TRBJ2-5; D is possibly TRBD1 (5 bases). Germline V gene data show CDR1 as SGHRS and CDR2 as YFSETQ. V lost 0 bases, J lost 4 bases, and 10 bases lay in between. The CDR3 sequence is 14 residues long. CDR3 region: CASSLEGRAETQYF. CDR3 bases: TGCGCCAGCAGCTTGGAGGGCAGGGCAGAGACCCAGTACTTC.

The chain is built from TRBV7-9 and TRBJ2-3; 8 bases fit TRBD1. From germline, CDR1 is SEHNR and CDR2 FQNEAQ (reference sequence). This CDR3 is 12 amino acids long. The CDR3 is CSETGDTDTQYF. The DNA of the CDR3 is TGTAGTGAGACAGGGGACACAGATACGCAGTATTTT.

The chain employs TRBV5-1 and TRBJ2-7, with D maybe TRBD2 (5 bases). Germline CDR1 SGHRS, CDR2 YFSETQ. CDR3 length: 15 residues. The V gene lost 0 bases and the J gene lost 6 bases, with 16 bases spanning the gap. The CDR3 reads CASSLVASQSREQYF. The CDR3, as DNA: TGCGCCAGCAGCTTGGTGGCTAGCCAGTCCCGCGAGCAGTACTTC.

The gene calls are TRBV13 and TRBJ2-7; 10 bases fit TRBD2. The CDR3 totals 15 residues. V shed 4 bases and J 2 bases; nucleotides not matched to a gene: 5. Germline lookup yields CDR1 PRHDT and CDR2 FYEKMQ (reference sequence). The CDR3 coding sequence is TGTGCCAGCAGCTCCCGGACTAGCGGTGCCTACGAGCAGTACTTC. The encoded protein is CASSSRTSGAYEQYF.

The chain couples TRBV24-1 to TRBJ1-1; TRBD1 aligns across 8 bases. Trimming took 5 bases from V and 5 from J; bases not matched to a gene: 9. The CDR3 spans 15 residues. Germline-derived CDR1 and CDR2 are KGHDR and SFDVKD. CDR3 protein: CATSAYGTGETEAFF. The DNA for the CDR3 is TGTGCCACCAGTGCGTACGGGACAGGTGAGACTGAAGCTTTCTTT.

Comments on this clone: Other DNA sequences in the sample encode the same CDR3. For the CDR3, the DNA is TGTGCCAGCAGTTTGGGGCAGGGTTTTCAGCCCCAGCATTTT. Encoded protein: CASSLGQGFQPQHF. V usage is TRBV28 and J usage is TRBJ1-5, with D perhaps matching TRBD1 (5 bases). There are 14 residues in the CDR3. Germline V gives CDR1 MDHEN, CDR2 SYDVKM. Between the trimmed V and J ends, which lost 3 bases and 6 bases, there was a span of 12 bases.